This TCR beta chain was observed in a study of T cell changes during pregnancy in multiple sclerosis. Assay: immunoSEQ multiplex PCR; the TCRdb copy retains only in-frame clones and omits some. The table shows tens of thousands of clones, with about 93% occurring only once. This clone was recorded only once. This CDR3 region has 15 residues. The V end was cut by 3 bases, the J end by 1 base, with 12 bases between. Looked up from germline, CDR1 is MGHRA and CDR2 is YSYEKL. The rearrangement links TRBV4-1 to TRBJ1-1, with a possible D match to TRBD1 (5 bases). The sequencing here drew on CD4+ T cells from peripheral blood mononuclear cells, taken in the third trimester of pregnancy. The clonotype comes from a female donor with multiple sclerosis, enrolled in a pregnancy study. In nucleotides, the CDR3 is TGCGCCAGCAGCCAGGGGCGTCTTGAGAACACTGAAGCTTTCTTT. Its translation is CASSQGRLENTEAFF.